This entry is about one T cell receptor (beta chain). The data belong to a study of cytomegalovirus exposure and HLA in healthy donors. CDR3 length: 14 residues. Germline assignment: CDR1 LNHDA and CDR2 SQIVND (reference sequence). V was clipped by 7 bases and J by 11 bases, with 23 bases between them. It was with 60 Vbeta and 13 Jbeta primers that the PCR ran. Repertoires were generated with immunoSEQ multiplex PCR, while TCRdb's copy carries only in-frame clones and drops some. This repertoire shows roughly 180,000 clones, approximately 80% found once; its top ten account for approximately 2.9%. Healthy individuals who donated bone marrow served as the donors.

This TCR derives from a female donor in good health and CMV-seronegative. V is TRBV19 and J is TRBJ2-5, with D possibly being TRBD2 (6 bases). The sample was PBMCs. CDR3 nucleotides: TGTGCCAGTAAGCCCACCGGGGGTTTAGATGAGCAGTACTTC. The encoded protein is CASKPTGGLDEQYF.